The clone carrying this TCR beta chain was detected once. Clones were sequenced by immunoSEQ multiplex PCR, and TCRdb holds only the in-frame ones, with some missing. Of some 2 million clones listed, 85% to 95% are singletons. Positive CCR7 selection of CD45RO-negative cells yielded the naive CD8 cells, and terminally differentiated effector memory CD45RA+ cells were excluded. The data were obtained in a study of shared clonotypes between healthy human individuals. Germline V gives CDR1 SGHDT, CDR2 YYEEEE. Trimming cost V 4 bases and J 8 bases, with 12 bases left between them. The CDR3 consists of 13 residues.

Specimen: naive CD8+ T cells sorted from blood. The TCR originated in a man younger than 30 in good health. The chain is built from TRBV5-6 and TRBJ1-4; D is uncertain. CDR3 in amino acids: CASSIGVGEKLFF. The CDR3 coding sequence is TGTGCCAGCAGCATCGGTGTAGGGGAAAAACTGTTTTTT. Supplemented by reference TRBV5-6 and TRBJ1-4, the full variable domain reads DAGVTQSPTHLIKTRGQQVTLRCSPKSGHDTVSWYQQALGQGPQFIFQYYEEEERQRGNFPDRFSGHQFPNYSSELNVNALLLGDSALYLCASSIGVGEKLFFGSGTQLSVL.